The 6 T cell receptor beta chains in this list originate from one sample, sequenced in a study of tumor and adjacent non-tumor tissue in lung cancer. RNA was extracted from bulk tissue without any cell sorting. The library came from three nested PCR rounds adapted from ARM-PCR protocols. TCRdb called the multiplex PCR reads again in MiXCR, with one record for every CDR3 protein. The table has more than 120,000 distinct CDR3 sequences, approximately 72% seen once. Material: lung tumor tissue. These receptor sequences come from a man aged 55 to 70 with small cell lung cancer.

CDR3: CASSSRRGGTQYF. The CDR3 region has the DNA TGTGCCAGCAGCTCCCGCAGGGGTGGGACTCAGTATTTT. The rearrangement joins TRBV7-8 to TRBJ2-3; D assignment may be TRBD1 or TRBD2 (6 bases each). CDR3 length equals 13 residues. With 4 bases removed from V and 12 bases from J, the gap between germline ends came to 17 bases. Germline CDR1 is SGHVS and CDR2 is FQNEAQ.

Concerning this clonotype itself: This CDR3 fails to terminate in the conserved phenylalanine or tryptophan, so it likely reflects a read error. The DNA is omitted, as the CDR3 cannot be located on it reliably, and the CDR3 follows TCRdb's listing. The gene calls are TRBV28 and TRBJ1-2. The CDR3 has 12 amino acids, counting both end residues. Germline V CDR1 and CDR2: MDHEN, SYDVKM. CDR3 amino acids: CASSLEFYGYTI.

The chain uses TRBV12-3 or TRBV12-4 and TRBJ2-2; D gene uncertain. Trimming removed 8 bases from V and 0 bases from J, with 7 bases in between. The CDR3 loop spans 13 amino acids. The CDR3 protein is CASRVTNTGELFF. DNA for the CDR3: TGTGCCAGCCGCGTTACGAACACCGGGGAGCTGTTTTTT.

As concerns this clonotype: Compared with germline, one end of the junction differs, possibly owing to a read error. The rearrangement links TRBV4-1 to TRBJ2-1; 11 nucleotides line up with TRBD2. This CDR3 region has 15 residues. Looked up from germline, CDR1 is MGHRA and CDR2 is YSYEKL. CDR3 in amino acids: CASSYTSGRGNERFF. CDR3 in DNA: TGCGCCAGCAGCTACACTAGCGGGAGAGGGAATGAGCGGTTCTTC.

CDR3 DNA sequence: TGTGCCAGCCATGGACAGGGGGCAAAAGAAACAGATACGCAGTATTTT. Amino acids: CASHGQGAKETDTQYF. The V call is TRBV6-1, the J call TRBJ2-3; TRBD1 aligns across 11 bases. Germline CDR1 is MNHNS and CDR2 is SASEGT. The CDR3 has 16 amino acids. Trimming at V came to 8 bases and at J to 3 bases, leaving 10 bases not matched to a gene.

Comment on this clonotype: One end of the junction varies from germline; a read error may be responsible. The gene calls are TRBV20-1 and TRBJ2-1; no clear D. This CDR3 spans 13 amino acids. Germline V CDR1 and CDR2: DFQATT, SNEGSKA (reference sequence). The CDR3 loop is CSARRYGDNVQFF. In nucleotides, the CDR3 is TGCAGTGCTAGACGATATGGAGACAATGTGCAGTTCTTC.